This is a list of T cell receptor beta chains from one sample in a study of cytomegalovirus exposure and HLA in healthy donors. The data were produced by immunoSEQ multiplex PCR, yet TCRdb's version contains in-frame clones alone and is incomplete. This repertoire includes about 39,000 clones. Sequencing input: PBMCs. These receptors all come from a male donor in good health and CMV-seronegative. CDR3s include the opening cysteine and the closing phenylalanine or tryptophan. D genes are given only for firm matches. For some rows the clone size is stated as once, few or many, or as a class when expanded; others skip it.

>TRBD1|TRBJ1-6|TRBV11-2|-
TGTGCCAGCAGCTTAGGACAGGGGGTCTCACCCCTCCACTTT
CASSLGQGVSPLHF
>-|TRBJ1-6|TRBV6-5|-
TGTGCCAGCCGGGCCGAGGGGGGGCGCGGTTCACCCCTCCACTTT
CASRAEGGRGSPLHF
>TRBD1|TRBJ1-1|TRBV2|-
TGTGCCAGCAGTGAAGGGCTGCCGGGACAGGGAATTTTCAACACTGAAGCTTTCTTT
CASSEGLPGQGIFNTEAFF
>-|TRBJ2-7|TRBV13|-
TGTGCCAGCAGCTTAGTATCAGACGAGCAGTACTTC
CASSLVSDEQYF
>-|TRBJ1-2|TRBV11-2|-
TGTGCCAGCACCCAACAGGGTACCCCTGGTGGCTACACCTTC
CASTQQGTPGGYTF
>-|TRBJ2-1|TRBV7-2|-
TGTGCCAGCAGCTCGGCGGGATTGTACAATGAGCAGTTCTTC
CASSSAGLYNEQFF
>TRBD1|TRBJ2-7|TRBV5-4|-
TGTGCCAGCAGCTTGTATAGGACAGGGGACGAGCAGTACTTC
CASSLYRTGDEQYF
>-|TRBJ1-1|TRBV4-1|-
TGCGCCAGCAGCCAAGAAACCCTAGTGAACACTGAAGCTTTCTTT
CASSQETLVNTEAFF
>-|TRBJ2-5|TRBV18|-
TGTGCCAGCTCACCTCAGGTCCAAGAGACCCAGTACTTC
CASSPQVQETQYF
>-|TRBJ2-7|TRBV18|-
TGTGCCAGCTCACCCGAGGCGAACGTCCGCGAGCAGTACTTC
CASSPEANVREQYF
>TRBD1|TRBJ2-6|TRBV27|-
TGTGCCAGCAGTTTAGAGCCCGGGACAGCTGGGTCTGGGGCCAACGTCCTGACTTTC
CASSLEPGTAGSGANVLTF
>-|TRBJ2-7|TRBV20-1|-
TGCAGTGCCCCACACGTCTACGAGCAGTACTTC
CSAPHVYEQYF
>TRBD2|TRBJ2-7|TRBV5-1|-
TGCGCCAGCAGCTTGGAAGCGGGGACCTTCGGCGAGCAGTACTTC
CASSLEAGTFGEQYF
>TRBD1|TRBJ1-1|TRBV15|-
TGTGCCACCAGCAGAGATAAAGACAGGGGGCCCACTGAAGCTTTCTTT
CATSRDKDRGPTEAFF
>-|TRBJ1-4|TRBV7-9|-
TGTGCCAGCGCGACTCTCAAAGCCGACGATAATGAAAAACTGTTTTTT
CASATLKADDNEKLFF
>-|TRBJ1-5|TRBV4-2|-
TGTGCCAGCAGCCAAGTAGGAGGGGATCCCAGCAATCAGCCCCAGCATTTT
CASSQVGGDPSNQPQHF
>-|TRBJ2-1|TRBV5-1|-
TGCGCCAGCAGCTTGGGATTGGGCTCCAGCTCCTACAATGAGCAGTTCTTC
CASSLGLGSSSYNEQFF
>TRBD1|TRBJ1-2|TRBV6-6|-
TGTGCCAGCAGTTACGACAGGGAGTATGGCTACACCTTC
CASSYDREYGYTF
>-|TRBJ2-7|TRBV6-6|-
TGTGCCAGCAGTTACTATGGCAGGGGCTACGAGCAGTACTTC
CASSYYGRGYEQYF
>-|TRBJ2-7|TRBV10-3|-
TGTGCCATCAGTGTGGAAGGGGTCTACCACGAGCAGTACTTC
CAISVEGVYHEQYF
>-|TRBJ1-2|TRBV21-1|-
TGTGCCAGCAGCAAAGCGGACAGGGGCTATGGCTACACCTTC
CASSKADRGYGYTF
>-|TRBJ1-5|TRBV18|-
TGTGCCAGCTCTTTTTCGGCCAGGGGTCAGCCCCAGCATTTT
CASSFSARGQPQHF
>-|TRBJ2-7|TRBV29-1|-
TGCAGCGTTGATACGGGGGAGCAGTACTTC
CSVDTGEQYF
>TRBD2|TRBJ2-7|TRBV7-6|-
TGTGCCAGCAGCTTAGGCTATACTAGCGGGGCCCCCTACGAGCAGTACTTC
CASSLGYTSGAPYEQYF
>-|TRBJ2-7|TRBV7-9|-
TGTGCCAGCAGCTCAGGTCGGGGGGAGCAGTACTTC
CASSSGRGEQYF
>TRBD2|TRBJ2-5|TRBV6-6|-
TGTGCCAGCAGTTACTCGAGGGGCGGGGGGAAAGAGACCCAGTACTTC
CASSYSRGGGKETQYF
>TRBD2|TRBJ2-1|TRBV5-1|-
TGCGCCAGCACCTCCTCCCCGGGGGGGGGCTTCCGGAATGAGCAGTTCTTC
CASTSSPGGGFRNEQFF
>-|TRBJ1-3|TRBV19|-
TGTGCCAGTAGAGGGGTCGGAAACACCATATATTTT
CASRGVGNTIYF
>-|TRBJ2-7|TRBV9|-
TGTGCCAGCAGCGTAAAAGGTCACCCTGGGGGCAAGCAGTACTTC
CASSVKGHPGGKQYF
>-|TRBJ1-1|TRBV18|-
TGTGCCAGCTCACCCGACATTGGGCCGAACACTGAAGCTTTCTTT
CASSPDIGPNTEAFF
>-|TRBJ1-6|TRBV19|-
TGTGCCAGTATCCCATCGGGCGGACTGAATTCACCCCTCCACTTT
CASIPSGGLNSPLHF
>TRBD2|TRBJ2-3|TRBV4-1|-
TGCGCCAGCAGCCAAGCCGGGAGGGGGACAGATACGCAGTATTTT
CASSQAGRGTDTQYF
>TRBD1|TRBJ1-2|TRBV25-1|-
TGTGCCAGCAGTGACCCTGGGACAGCCTATGGCTACACCTTC
CASSDPGTAYGYTF
>TRBD1|TRBJ2-1|TRBV9|-
TGTGCCAGCAGCGCGGGACAGAGCTCCTACAATGAGCAGTTCTTC
CASSAGQSSYNEQFF
>-|TRBJ1-2|TRBV7-9|-
TGTGCCAGCAGTCGCGACTCGACAGGTTGTGGCTACACCTTC
CASSRDSTGCGYTF
>TRBD1|TRBJ1-5|TRBV5-1|-
TGCGCCAGCAGCGCCGGGACAGGGGACAATCAGCCCCAGCATTTT
CASSAGTGDNQPQHF
>TRBD2|TRBJ2-3|TRBV5-4|-
TGTGCCAGCAGCTTGGCCGCAGCGGGGGGGCTTCAAGATACGCAGTATTTT
CASSLAAAGGLQDTQYF
>-|TRBJ1-1|TRBV28|-
TGTGCCAGCAGCTCCTTCCCTGAAGCTTTCTTT
CASSSFPEAFF
>TRBD1|TRBJ2-7|TRBV7-3|-
TGTGCCAGCAGCCCCTCCCGGGACAGAATACCCTACGAGCAGTACTTC
CASSPSRDRIPYEQYF
>-|TRBJ1-3|TRBV6-5|-
TGTGCCAGCGCTAGACAGCTATTCTCTGGAAACACCATATATTTT
CASARQLFSGNTIYF
>-|TRBJ1-4|TRBV6-1|-
TGTGCCAGCAGTGTGGGCAGGGGACGGGGCGAAAAACTGTTTTTT
CASSVGRGRGEKLFF
>TRBD1|TRBJ1-1|TRBV4-1|-
TGCGCCAGCAGCCAAGCGGGACAGGGCGGCACTGAAGCTTTCTTT
CASSQAGQGGTEAFF
>-|TRBJ1-2|TRBV7-9|-
TGTGCCAGCAGCTTAGTACGGGACTATGGCTACACCTTC
CASSLVRDYGYTF
>TRBD1|TRBJ1-4|TRBV6-1|-
TGTGCCAGCAGTGACAGGACAGGGTTTGAAGAAAAACTGTTTTTT
CASSDRTGFEEKLFF
>-|TRBJ2-3|TRBV5-1|-
TGCGCCAGCAGCTTGAATCGGGGGAGGAGCACAGATACGCAGTATTTT
CASSLNRGRSTDTQYF
>-|TRBJ2-7|TRBV5-4|hyperexpanded
TGTGCCATAGGGGGTCACGAGCAGTACTTC
CAIGGHEQYF
>-|TRBJ2-6|TRBV13|-
TGTGCCAGCAGCTTGGGGCGGAGTCTGGCTGGGGCCAACGTCCTGACTTTC
CASSLGRSLAGANVLTF
>-|TRBJ2-2|TRBV7-2|-
TGTGCCAGCAGCTTAGGAGACAGAGAAGGCCGGGAGCTGTTTTTT
CASSLGDREGRELFF
>TRBD1|TRBJ1-1|TRBV7-3|-
TGTGCCAGCAGCGCCGACAGGGAGAACACTGAAGCTTTCTTT
CASSADRENTEAFF
>TRBD2|TRBJ2-3|TRBV7-9|-
TGTGCCAGCAGTTCCCCGGGACTAGCGGGGGGGAGCACAGATACGCAGTATTTT
CASSSPGLAGGSTDTQYF
>TRBD1|TRBJ1-6|TRBV28|-
TGTGCCACCCGCGGTGGGGGCGGGACAGGGGTTTCACCCCTCCACTTT
CATRGGGGTGVSPLHF
>-|TRBJ2-1|TRBV7-2|-
TGTGCCAGCAGCCGGGGACAACCTAATGAGCAGTTCTTC
CASSRGQPNEQFF
>TRBD1|TRBJ2-7|TRBV7-9|-
TGTGCCAGCAGCTTGAACAGGGGGTCGAGCGAGCAGTACTTC
CASSLNRGSSEQYF
>TRBD2|TRBJ2-1|TRBV18|-
TGTGCCAGCTCAACAAGATCTAGCGGGGACGACAATGAGCAGTTCTTC
CASSTRSSGDDNEQFF